The 12 T cell receptor beta chains listed next were all sequenced from one sample in a study of CD8 T cells in seronegative destructive rheumatoid arthritis. Sequenced by immunoSEQ multiplex PCR; TCRdb stores in-frame clones only, minus some. The table includes roughly 13,000 clones, roughly 87% detected once. Sequencing used CD8+ T cells from blood. These TCRs come from a woman between 25 and 49 years old with seronegative destructive rheumatoid arthritis.

The chain combines TRBV6-5 with TRBJ2-5; 12 positions agree with TRBD2. The CDR3 totals 16 residues. J lost 5 bases, V lost 0 bases, and 4 bases had no gene match. Per germline, CDR1 MNHEY and CDR2 SVGAGI. The CDR3 sequence is CASSYSGLAGSETQYF. CDR3 nucleotide sequence: TGTGCCAGCAGTTACTCTGGACTAGCGGGGAGTGAGACCCAGTACTTC.

J is TRBJ1-1 and V is TRBV6-5; D is unresolved. CDR1 MNHEY and CDR2 SVGAGI come from the germline V gene. The CDR3 runs to 15 residues. V lost 5 bases, J lost 5 bases, and 18 bases lay in between. The CDR3 spells CASSHPGVGSTEAFF. CDR3 DNA sequence: TGTGCCAGCAGTCACCCCGGGGTGGGTAGTACTGAAGCTTTCTTT.

By share, this clone ranks as medium-sized. Other DNA sequences in this specimen translate into the identical CDR3. The chain couples TRBV28 to TRBJ1-5, with 9 bases that match TRBD1. V was pared by 6 bases and J by 2 bases, with 5 bases of the junction left unmatched. Per the germline V gene, CDR1 is MDHEN and CDR2 is SYDVKM. This CDR3 is built from 15 residues. The CDR3 region has the DNA TGTGCCAGCAGCCGGACAGGGGCGGGCAATCAGCCCCAGCATTTT. Protein: CASSRTGAGNQPQHF.

The V call is TRBV2, the J call TRBJ1-1; D might be TRBD1 (6 bases). The V gene's germline CDR1 is SNHLY and CDR2 FYNNEI. CDR3 length: 15 amino acids. Between the trimmed V and J ends, which lost 2 bases and 5 bases, there was a span of 15 bases. In DNA, the CDR3 is TGTGCCAGCAGTGAATTCGGGGGGCGAGGAACTGAAGCTTTCTTT. Protein: CASSEFGGRGTEAFF.

The genes are TRBV6-4 and TRBJ2-6; 11 bases map to TRBD1. The CDR3 sequence is 17 residues long. Germline V lookup: CDR1 MRHNA, CDR2 SNTAGT. After removal of 5 bases from V and 0 bases from J, the junction contained 3 bases not matched to a gene. The CDR3 DNA reads TGTGCCAGCAGTCCCGGGACAGGGGGCTCTGGGGCCAACGTCCTGACTTTC. Its protein product is CASSPGTGGSGANVLTF.

The rearrangement joins TRBV27 to TRBJ2-1, with 11 bases lining up with TRBD2. This CDR3 contains 13 residues. The germline gives CDR1 MNHEY, CDR2 SMNVEV (reference sequence). J lost 7 bases, V lost 5 bases, and 1 base had no gene match. The CDR3 here is CASSTSGGNEQFF. The CDR3 nucleotides read TGTGCCAGCAGTACTAGCGGGGGTAATGAGCAGTTCTTC.

In its sample, this clone was seen a few times. The chain carries TRBV5-6 and TRBJ2-7, with D possibly TRBD1 on 5 matching bases. Trimming shortened V by 3 bases and J by 4 bases, and 23 bases separated the two germline ends. The length of the CDR3 is 17 residues. CDR1 is SGHDT, CDR2 YYEEEE, per germline. CDR3 nucleotides: TGTGCCAGCAGCTCAACAACCAGACAGACAGCTAAGTACGAGCAGTACGTC. Its protein product is CASSSTTRQTAKYEQYV.

For the CDR3, the DNA is TGCAGCGTTGAACACCCGACAGGGAAGGGTTCCACAGATACGCAGTATTTT. This encodes CSVEHPTGKGSTDTQYF. The V gene is TRBV29-1, the J gene TRBJ2-3, with TRBD1 matching 7 bases. This CDR3 contains 17 residues. V shed 2 bases, J shed 2 bases, and the junction held 13 bases outside the gene matches. Looked up from germline, CDR1 is SQVTM and CDR2 is ANQGSEA.

This chain uses TRBV6-1 with TRBJ2-1; 8 positions match TRBD1. With V trimmed by 3 bases and J by 5 bases, 3 bases remained unmatched. Germline assignment: CDR1 MNHNS and CDR2 SASEGT. This CDR3 spans 14 amino acids. In DNA, the CDR3 is TGTGCCAGCAGTGACCTGGGACAGGACAATGAGCAGTTCTTC. This sequence encodes CASSDLGQDNEQFF.

For the CDR3, the DNA is TGTGCCAGCAGCTTGTCTAGGGGTCTAGCGTTACCCTACGAGCAGTACGTC. It codes for CASSLSRGLALPYEQYV. The chain uses TRBV5-6 and TRBJ2-7; weak D call: TRBD2 (6 bases). Germline values: CDR1 SGHDT, CDR2 YYEEEE. This CDR3 is built from 17 residues. V was pared by 1 base and J by 2 bases, with 19 bases between.

This chain connects TRBV5-1 to TRBJ2-7, with 10 bases fitting TRBD1. J gave up 2 bases and V 2 bases, and 4 bases lay outside the gene matches. The CDR3 totals 15 residues. CDR1 and CDR2 (germline): SGHRS, YFSETQ. CDR3 sequence: CASSFAGTGAYEQYF. CDR3 DNA sequence: TGCGCCAGCAGCTTCGCCGGGACAGGGGCCTACGAGCAGTACTTC.

CDR3 residues: CASFTGGGKETQYF. The CDR3 nucleotides are TGTGCCTCGTTTACAGGGGGCGGAAAAGAGACCCAGTACTTC. The chain is built from TRBV30 and TRBJ2-5; TRBD1 matches at 9 bases. Germline loops: CDR1 GTSNPN, CDR2 SVGIG (reference sequence). CDR3 length: 14 amino acids. Germline trimming cut 7 bases from V and 3 bases from J; bases unmatched to any gene: 9.